This T cell receptor (beta chain) was sequenced for a study of monozygotic twins with cystic fibrosis. Whole-study results and caveats: Clonality was generally low (median around 0.009), higher in the most severe patients. V usage most resembled the co-twin in 13 of 16 pairs.

The V end was cut by 6 bases, the J end by 0 bases, with 10 bases between. Per germline, CDR1 SGHRS and CDR2 YFSETQ. The CDR3 consists of 14 residues. As for this clone: The antigen remains unidentified.

Method: immunoSEQ multiplex PCR; TCRdb's copy keeps in-frame clones and lacks some. The sample consists of about 21,000 clones, about 90% of them appearing once. The sequenced sample was blood. This sequence was found in a girl under 10 years old with cystic fibrosis. The chain has TRBV5-1 and TRBJ1-3, with TRBD1 as a possible D gene (5 bases). The CDR3 reads CASNSGTSGNTIYF. The DNA for the CDR3 is TGCGCCAGCAATAGCGGGACCTCTGGAAACACCATATATTTT.